The count of the clone carrying this T cell receptor (beta chain) is one. The antigen remains unidentified. The sample comes from a study of cytomegalovirus exposure and HLA in healthy donors. Study results and caveats: What TCR beta sequences reportedly achieved was accurate prediction of HLA-A and HLA-B alleles in most subjects. A later analysis associated approximately 17,000 TCR beta sequences with HLA alleles at a 0.05 false discovery rate. Data from an earlier analysis indicated that most TCR beta V segments were productive either about 87% or about 30% of the time.

PCR amplification relied on 60 Vbeta primers (plus 13 Jbeta primers). As processed by the authors: As a later analysis found, there were 80 million or so unique TCR beta chains, of which 8.5 million to 14 million were shared. TCRdb's table, derived via immunoSEQ multiplex PCR, lists solely in-frame clones and lacks some. V and J calls and clone size follow that table, whereas D and trimming were derived from the DNA. Here the sample spans 150,000 to 200,000 clones, roughly 86% being singletons. This TCR was sampled from a man aged 35-49 years in good health and CMV-seropositive. The source material was PBMCs.

CDR3 sequence (DNA): TGTGCCAGCAGTACAGGGGTTGTCTACGAGCAGTACTTC. Translated, it gives CASSTGVVYEQYF. The chain links TRBV6-5 to TRBJ2-7; 7 bases are shared with TRBD1. The germline gives CDR1 MNHEY, CDR2 SVGAGI. The CDR3 spans 13 residues. The trim removed 5 bases at V and 3 bases at J, leaving 4 bases unmatched.